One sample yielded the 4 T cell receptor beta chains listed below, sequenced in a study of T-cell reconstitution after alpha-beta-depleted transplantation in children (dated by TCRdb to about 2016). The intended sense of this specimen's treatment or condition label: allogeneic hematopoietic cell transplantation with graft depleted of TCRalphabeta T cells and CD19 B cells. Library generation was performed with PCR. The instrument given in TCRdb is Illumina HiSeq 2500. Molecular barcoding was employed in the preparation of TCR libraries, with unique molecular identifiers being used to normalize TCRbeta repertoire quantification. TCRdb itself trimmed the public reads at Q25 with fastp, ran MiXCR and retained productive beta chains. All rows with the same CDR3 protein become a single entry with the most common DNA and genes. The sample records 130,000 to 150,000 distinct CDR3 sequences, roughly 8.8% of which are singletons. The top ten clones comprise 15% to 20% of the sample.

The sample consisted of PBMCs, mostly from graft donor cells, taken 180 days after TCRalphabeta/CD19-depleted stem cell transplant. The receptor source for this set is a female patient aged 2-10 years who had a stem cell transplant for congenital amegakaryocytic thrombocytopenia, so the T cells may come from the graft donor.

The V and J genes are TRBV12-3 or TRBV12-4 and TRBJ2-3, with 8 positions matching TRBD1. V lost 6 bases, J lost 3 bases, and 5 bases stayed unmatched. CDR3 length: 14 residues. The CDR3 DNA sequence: TGTGCCAGCAGACGGACAGGGACTACAGATACGCAGTATTTT. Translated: CASRRTGTTDTQYF.

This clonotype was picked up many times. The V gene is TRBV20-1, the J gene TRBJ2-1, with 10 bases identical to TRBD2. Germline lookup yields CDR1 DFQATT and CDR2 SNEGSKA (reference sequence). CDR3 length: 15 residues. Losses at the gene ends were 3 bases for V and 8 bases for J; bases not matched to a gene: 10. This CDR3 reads CSASTASGSLDEQFF. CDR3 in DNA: TGCAGTGCTAGTACCGCTAGCGGGAGTTTAGATGAGCAGTTCTTC.

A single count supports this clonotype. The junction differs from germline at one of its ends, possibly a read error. CDR3 coding DNA: TGTGCCGGCAGTCTAGCGGGAGGAAATTACAATGAGCAGTTCTTC. Translating gives CAGSLAGGNYNEQFF. This chain uses TRBV4-2 with TRBJ2-1, with 11 bases lining up with TRBD2. CDR1 and CDR2 from the germline V gene are LGHNA and YNFKEQ. The length of the CDR3 is 15 residues.

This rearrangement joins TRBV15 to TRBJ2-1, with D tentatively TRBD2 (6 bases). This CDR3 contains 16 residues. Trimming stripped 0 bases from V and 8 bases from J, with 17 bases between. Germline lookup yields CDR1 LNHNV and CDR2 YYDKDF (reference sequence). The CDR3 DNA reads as TGTGCCACCAGCAGAGATACCGTAGCGGTGGGTGATGAGCAGTTCTTC. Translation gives CATSRDTVAVGDEQFF. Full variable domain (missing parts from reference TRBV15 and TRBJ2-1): DAMVIQNPRYQVTQFGKPVTLSCSQTLNHNVMYWYQQKSSQAPKLLFHYYDKDFNNEADTPDNFQSRRPNTSFCFLDIRSPGLGDTAMYLCATSRDTVAVGDEQFFGPGTRLTVL.